These T cell receptor beta chains were read from a single sample in a study of blood T cell repertoires in COVID-19. Repertoires were generated with immunoSEQ multiplex PCR, while TCRdb's copy carries only in-frame clones and drops some. The data show fewer than 20,000 clones, approximately 93% seen once. Sequenced input: peripheral blood. The receptor source for this set is a woman aged 45-60 years with active COVID-19. CDR3s include the opening cysteine and the closing phenylalanine or tryptophan. D genes are given only for firm matches. Only some rows state a clone size, as once, few, many or a class for expanded clones.

CDR3	DNA	V	J	D	size
CASSLGRGSTYEQYF	TGTGCCAGCAGCTTAGGACGAGGGTCAACCTACGAGCAGTACTTC	TRBV13	TRBJ2-7	-	-
CASRPGTLTYEQYF	TGTGCCAGCAGACCCGGGACTCTAACCTACGAGCAGTACTTC	TRBV6-6	TRBJ2-7	-	once
CSVVGTISEQYF	TGCAGCGTTGTAGGGACTATTTCTGAGCAGTACTTC	TRBV29-1	TRBJ2-7	TRBD2	-
CASSLLAGAYYEQYF	TGTGCCAGCAGTTTACTAGCGGGAGCCTACTACGAGCAGTACTTC	TRBV28	TRBJ2-7	TRBD2	-
CASIPGTGWTINYGYTF	TGTGCCAGCATCCCTGGGACAGGTTGGACCATTAACTATGGCTACACCTTC	TRBV28	TRBJ1-2	TRBD1	once
CASRPRVNTEAFF	TGTGCCAGCAGGCCCAGGGTGAACACTGAAGCTTTCTTT	TRBV6-5	TRBJ1-1	-	-
CASSLTGGSYEQYF	TGTGCCAGCAGCTTAACGGGGGGTTCCTACGAGCAGTACTTC	TRBV7-2	TRBJ2-7	TRBD2	-
CASSQPGHEQFF	TGTGCCAGCAGCCAACCGGGACACGAGCAGTTCTTC	TRBV3-1/TRBV3-2	TRBJ2-1	-	-
CASSWRGATEAFF	TGCGCCAGCAGCTGGAGGGGTGCCACTGAAGCTTTCTTT	TRBV5-1	TRBJ1-1	-	-
CASSYQTGERLETQYF	TGCGCCAGCAGTTATCAGACAGGGGAGAGGCTAGAGACCCAGTACTTC	TRBV5-1	TRBJ2-5	TRBD1	-
CASSIRTGGVLNYGYTF	TGTGCCAGCAGCATTCGGACAGGGGGCGTCCTAAACTATGGCTACACCTTC	TRBV3-1/TRBV3-2	TRBJ1-2	TRBD1	once
CASSSRTGSNEKLFF	TGTGCCAGCAGCTCTCGGACAGGGAGTAATGAAAAACTGTTTTTT	TRBV13	TRBJ1-4	TRBD1	-
CASTALGGTETQYF	TGTGCCAGCACAGCGCTAGGGGGCACAGAGACCCAGTACTTC	TRBV10-3	TRBJ2-5	TRBD1	-
CASSDPSSGEQPQHF	TGTGCCAGCAGCGATCCATCTAGCGGAGAACAGCCCCAGCATTTT	TRBV6-5	TRBJ1-5	-	-
CASSVATGQSGSGELFF	TGTGCCAGCAGCGTAGCTACGGGACAGTCCGGGTCCGGGGAGCTGTTTTTT	TRBV9	TRBJ2-2	TRBD1	-
CASSSKWGLSTDTQYF	TGTGCCAGCAGTTCTAAATGGGGGCTCAGCACAGATACGCAGTATTTT	TRBV6-5	TRBJ2-3	-	-
CASSSQTGIYGYTF	TGTGCCAGCAGTTCTCAGACAGGGATCTATGGCTACACCTTC	TRBV28	TRBJ1-2	TRBD1	-
CASSLDRGGRDPSSYEQYF	TGTGCCAGCAGCTTAGATAGGGGCGGGAGGGACCCCTCCTCCTACGAGCAGTACTTC	TRBV7-9	TRBJ2-7	TRBD2	-
CASRAGTSGSTDTQYF	TGTGCCAGCAGAGCCGGGACTAGCGGGAGCACAGATACGCAGTATTTT	TRBV2	TRBJ2-3	TRBD2	-
CASSSTGYEQYF	TGTGCCAGCAGCTCCACTGGCTACGAGCAGTACTTC	TRBV7-9	TRBJ2-7	-	-
CATSDSGTSGNEQFF	TGTGCCACCAGTGATTCCGGGACTAGTGGGAATGAGCAGTTCTTC	TRBV24-1	TRBJ2-1	TRBD2	-
CASSWRGRNQPQHF	TGTGCCAGCTCTTGGAGGGGTCGGAATCAGCCCCAGCATTTT	TRBV6-6	TRBJ1-5	-	few
CASSSAGVDEQFF	TGTGCCAGCAGTTCAGCGGGAGTGGATGAGCAGTTCTTC	TRBV28	TRBJ2-1	TRBD2	once
CASSVPSTEIYTF	TGTGCCAGCAGCGTACCTTCTACAGAGATCTACACCTTC	TRBV9	TRBJ1-2	-	-
CASSPKGLAGAYEQYF	TGTGCCAGCAGCCCTAAAGGTCTAGCGGGAGCCTACGAGCAGTACTTC	TRBV3-1/TRBV3-2	TRBJ2-7	TRBD2	-
CASSIETRRGRYNEQFF	TGTGCCAGTAGTATAGAAACTAGGCGGGGACGGTACAATGAGCAGTTCTTC	TRBV19	TRBJ2-1	-	-
CASSPRGSSGANVLTF	TGTGCCAGCAGCCCCAGGGGCAGCTCTGGGGCCAACGTCCTGACTTTC	TRBV7-9	TRBJ2-6	-	-
CASSSGQGRQETQYF	TGTGCCAGCAGCTCGGGACAGGGACGGCAAGAGACCCAGTACTTC	TRBV13	TRBJ2-5	TRBD1	-
CAISDGRGHDEQYF	TGTGCCATCAGTGATGGCAGGGGGCACGACGAGCAGTACTTC	TRBV10-3	TRBJ2-7	TRBD1	-
CASSLAQGGRQETQYF	TGTGCCAGCAGCTTAGCACAGGGGGGGCGCCAAGAGACCCAGTACTTC	TRBV11-2	TRBJ2-5	-	-
CAWRGPGGSEAFF	TGTGCCTGGAGGGGGCCAGGGGGCAGTGAAGCTTTCTTT	TRBV30	TRBJ1-1	TRBD1	-
CASSLGEVNVLTF	TGCGCCAGCAGCTTGGGGGAGGTCAACGTCCTGACTTTC	TRBV5-1	TRBJ2-6	-	-
CASSQGGGRTYEQYF	TGTGCCAGCAGCCAAGGGGGCGGGAGGACCTACGAGCAGTACTTC	TRBV4-2	TRBJ2-7	TRBD2	once
CASSLIRYTEAFF	TGTGCCAGCAGCTTAATTCGGTACACTGAAGCTTTCTTT	TRBV7-3	TRBJ1-1	-	-
CSARQDWGYTF	TGCAGTGCTCGACAGGATTGGGGCTACACCTTC	TRBV20-1	TRBJ1-2	-	-
CASSQDSLAGYTF	TGTGCCAGCAGCCAGGACTCCTTAGCAGGCTACACCTTC	TRBV5-4	TRBJ1-2	-	-
CASSRRTSGRALAALTDTQYF	TGTGCCAGCAGCCGCAGAACTAGCGGGAGGGCCCTCGCAGCTCTCACAGATACGCAGTATTTT	TRBV3-1/TRBV3-2	TRBJ2-3	TRBD2	medium-sized
CASSNPGEKLFF	TGTGCCAGTAGTAACCCGGGGGAAAAACTGTTTTTT	TRBV19	TRBJ1-4	-	-
CASSPPDRDYEQYF	TGTGCCAGCAGCCCCCCGGACAGGGACTACGAGCAGTACTTC	TRBV9	TRBJ2-7	TRBD1	-
CASSFRLSEQFF	TGTGCCAGCAGCTTCCGGTTGAGTGAGCAGTTCTTC	TRBV7-2	TRBJ2-1	-	-
CASSLLAGVGDTQYF	TGCGCCAGCAGCTTACTAGCGGGAGTGGGAGATACGCAGTATTTT	TRBV5-1	TRBJ2-3	TRBD2	-
CASSRSGANVLTF	TGTGCCAGCAGCCGCTCTGGGGCCAACGTCCTGACTTTC	TRBV9	TRBJ2-6	-	once
CASSKVVRRPYEQYF	TGTGCCAGCAGCAAAGTCGTGCGGAGGCCCTACGAGCAGTACTTC	TRBV21-1	TRBJ2-7	-	-
CASSSDSFGEKLFF	TGCGCCAGCAGCTCTGACAGCTTTGGTGAAAAACTGTTTTTT	TRBV5-1	TRBJ1-4	-	-
CASRTPEVKTEAFF	TGCGCCAGCAGGACTCCCGAGGTGAAGACTGAAGCTTTCTTT	TRBV23-1	TRBJ1-1	-	once
CAWSDNRGRREKLFF	TGTGCCTGGAGCGACAACAGGGGGCGAAGGGAAAAACTGTTTTTT	TRBV30	TRBJ1-4	TRBD1	once
CASSIQGARAKNIQYF	TGTGCCAGTAGTATCCAGGGGGCTAGGGCCAAAAACATTCAGTACTTC	TRBV19	TRBJ2-4	TRBD1	-
CASSEYRDTQYF	TGTGCCAGCAGTGAATACAGAGATACGCAGTATTTT	TRBV2	TRBJ2-3	-	-
CASSLSGTGTGELFF	TGCGCCAGCAGCTTGTCTGGGACAGGTACCGGGGAGCTGTTTTTT	TRBV5-1	TRBJ2-2	TRBD1	once
CASSLYRQPQHF	TGTGCCAGCAGTTTATACAGGCAGCCCCAGCATTTT	TRBV28	TRBJ1-5	-	-
CASSFLAGVSGELFF	TGTGCCAGCAGTTTTCTAGCGGGAGTCTCCGGGGAGCTGTTTTTT	TRBV27	TRBJ2-2	TRBD2	once
CATGDRNNEQFF	TGTGCCACCGGGGACAGGAACAATGAGCAGTTCTTC	TRBV24-1	TRBJ2-1	TRBD1	-
CASSDVRLAGPNEQFF	TGTGCCAGCAGTGATGTGAGACTAGCGGGCCCCAATGAGCAGTTCTTC	TRBV2	TRBJ2-1	TRBD2	-
CASSRSGTGQYEQYF	TGTGCCAGCAGCCGGAGCGGGACAGGCCAGTACGAGCAGTACTTC	TRBV7-3	TRBJ2-7	-	-
CASSDLVRTSRRFF	TGTGCCAGCAGCGATTTAGTTCGGACAAGCCGGCGGTTCTTC	TRBV21-1	TRBJ2-1	-	-
CASSLGGKAQYF	TGTGCCAGCAGTTTGGGAGGCAAGGCCCAGTACTTC	TRBV28	TRBJ2-5	-	-
CASSIARDSGETQYF	TGTGCCAGTAGTATCGCCCGGGACAGCGGAGAGACCCAGTACTTC	TRBV19	TRBJ2-5	TRBD1	-
CASSGLTSNQPQHF	TGTGCCAGCAGTGGACTGACCAGCAATCAGCCCCAGCATTTT	TRBV2	TRBJ1-5	-	-
CASSPQGRDGYTF	TGTGCCAGCAGCCCACAGGGCCGAGATGGCTACACCTTC	TRBV7-9	TRBJ1-2	-	-